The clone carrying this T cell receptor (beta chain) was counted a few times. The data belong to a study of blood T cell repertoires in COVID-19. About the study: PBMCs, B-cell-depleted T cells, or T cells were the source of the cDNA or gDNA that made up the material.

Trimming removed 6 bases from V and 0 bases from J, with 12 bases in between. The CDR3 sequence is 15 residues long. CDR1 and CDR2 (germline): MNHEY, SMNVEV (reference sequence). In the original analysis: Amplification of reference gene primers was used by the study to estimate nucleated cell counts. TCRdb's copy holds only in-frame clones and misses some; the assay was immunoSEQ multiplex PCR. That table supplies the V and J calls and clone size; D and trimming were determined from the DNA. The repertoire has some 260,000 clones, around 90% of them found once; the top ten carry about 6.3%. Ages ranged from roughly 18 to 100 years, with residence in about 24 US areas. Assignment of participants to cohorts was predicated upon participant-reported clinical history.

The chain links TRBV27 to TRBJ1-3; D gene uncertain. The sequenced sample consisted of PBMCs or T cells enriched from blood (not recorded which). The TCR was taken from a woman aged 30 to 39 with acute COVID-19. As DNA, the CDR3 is TGTGCCAGCAGCCCTAGGAGCGGCTCTGGAAACACCATATATTTT. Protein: CASSPRSGSGNTIYF.